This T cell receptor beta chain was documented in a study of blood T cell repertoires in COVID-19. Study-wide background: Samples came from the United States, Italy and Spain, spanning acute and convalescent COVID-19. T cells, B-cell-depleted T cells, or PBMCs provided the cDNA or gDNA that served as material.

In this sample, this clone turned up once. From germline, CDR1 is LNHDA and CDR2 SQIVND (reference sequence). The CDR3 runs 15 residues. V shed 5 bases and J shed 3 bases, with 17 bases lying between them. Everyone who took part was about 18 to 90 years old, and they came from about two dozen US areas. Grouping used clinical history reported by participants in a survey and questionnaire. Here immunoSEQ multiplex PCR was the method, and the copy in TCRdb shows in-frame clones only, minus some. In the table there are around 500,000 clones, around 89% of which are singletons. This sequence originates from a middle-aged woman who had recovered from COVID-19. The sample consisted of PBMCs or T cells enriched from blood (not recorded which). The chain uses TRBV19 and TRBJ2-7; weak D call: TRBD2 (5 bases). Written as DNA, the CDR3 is TGTGCCAGTAGTGTCTTAGCGAGTACCCACTACGAGCAGTACTTC. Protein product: CASSVLASTHYEQYF.